The source of this TCR beta chain is a study of control samples from healthy donors and cancer patients. The V segment lost 3 bases and the J segment 2 bases; nucleotides outside the gene matches: 4. This CDR3 is built from 15 residues. Germline V gene data show CDR1 as SGHTS and CDR2 as YDEGEE. TCRdb keeps only in-frame clones here, not all; method: immunoSEQ multiplex PCR. Of about 100,000 clones in the sample, 87% were seen once. Sequenced sample: blood. The clonotype was recovered from a woman in her fifties or sixties in good health. The chain links TRBV5-8 to TRBJ1-3; 8 positions match TRBD1. The CDR3 bases are TGTGCCAGCAGCTCGGTCAGGGGGCCTGGAAACACCATATATTTT. Translated, it gives CASSSVRGPGNTIYF.